This is a list of T cell receptor beta chains from one sample in a study of T cell responses to AZD1222 COVID-19 vaccine. Sequencing used immunoSEQ multiplex PCR; TCRdb keeps in-frame clones, though not all of them. The data hold roughly 100,000 clones, with 90% to 95% observed a single time. The sample consisted of peripheral blood, taken on day 0 of AZD1222 vaccination. The source is an adult in good health. Both conserved end residues are part of each CDR3. A D gene is named only where the DNA matches it firmly. Size tells how often a clone was seen (once, few, many) or the class of an expanded clone, and some rows leave it out.

v_gene,abundance,d_gene,j_gene,CDR3nt,CDR3aa
TRBV9,.,TRBD1,TRBJ2-3,TGTGCCAGCAGCGCTCAGTCGGGACAGGGAAGTACGCAGTATTTT,CASSAQSGQGSTQYF
TRBV28,.,.,TRBJ1-2,TGTGCCAGCAGTCCGGGGTGGTTAGGCTACACCTTC,CASSPGWLGYTF
TRBV3-1/TRBV3-2,.,TRBD2,TRBJ2-3,TGTGCCAGCAGCCAAGATGGAGCGGGTGGGAGGGTAGATACGCAGTATTTT,CASSQDGAGGRVDTQYF
TRBV21-1,.,.,TRBJ2-1,TGTGCCAGCAGCAAATTTAAGACCATCCGAACGCCGGGACAGTCGCACAAATACTACAATGAGCAGTTCTTC,CASSKFKTIRTPGQSHKYYNEQFF
TRBV10-3,.,.,TRBJ2-2,TGTGCCATCAGCCCCCAGTATAGCTCGAACACCGGGGAGCTGTTTTTT,CAISPQYSSNTGELFF
TRBV28,.,.,TRBJ2-7,TGTGCCAGCAGTTCCAGGGGTCGGGAGCAGTACTTC,CASSSRGREQYF
TRBV5-1,.,.,TRBJ1-5,TGCGCCAGCAGCTTGGAAGGGAATAGCAATCAGCCCCAGCATTTT,CASSLEGNSNQPQHF
TRBV11-2,.,.,TRBJ2-5,TGTGCCAGCAGCCGGGACCGTCAAGAGACCCAGTACTTC,CASSRDRQETQYF
TRBV9,.,.,TRBJ1-6,TGTGCCAGCAGCCCGACGGGGCAGGAGTATTCACCCCTCCACTTT,CASSPTGQEYSPLHF
TRBV5-1,.,.,TRBJ1-6,TGCGCCAGCAGCTTGGGGGGTTCATTTAATTCACCCCTCCACTTT,CASSLGGSFNSPLHF
TRBV18,.,.,TRBJ1-1,TGTGCCAGCTCACGGACGCTGAACACTGAAGCTTTCTTT,CASSRTLNTEAFF
TRBV6-1,.,.,TRBJ2-7,TGTGCCAGCAGTGAACGTGGCTACGAGCAGTACTTC,CASSERGYEQYF
TRBV6-5,.,.,TRBJ1-6,TGTGCCAGCAGTTACTCGAGGGGTGGGGTTTGGCCCCTCCACTTT,CASSYSRGGVWPLHF
TRBV2,.,.,TRBJ2-7,TGTGCCAGCAGTGAGTTTAGCGGCTCCTACGAGCAGTACTTC,CASSEFSGSYEQYF
TRBV7-8,.,.,TRBJ2-7,TGTGCCAGCAGCTTCCGGGACATCGGCCCCTACGAGCAGTACTTC,CASSFRDIGPYEQYF
TRBV28,.,.,TRBJ1-2,TGTGCCAGCCACGCAGGGACTAACTATGGCTACACCTTC,CASHAGTNYGYTF
TRBV6-5,.,TRBD1,TRBJ1-2,TGTGCCAGCAGTTCCGACAGGGGAGACTATGGCTACACCTTC,CASSSDRGDYGYTF
TRBV15,.,.,TRBJ2-7,TGTGCCACCAGCATGGGGAGGAACTACGAGCAGTACTTC,CATSMGRNYEQYF
TRBV7-3,.,.,TRBJ2-2,TGTGCCAGCAGCCCTAGTGGGGGAGGCGGGGAGCTGTTTTTT,CASSPSGGGGELFF
TRBV28,.,.,TRBJ2-7,TGTGCCAGCAGACAGACTAGCTCCTACGAGCAGTACTTC,CASRQTSSYEQYF
TRBV27,.,TRBD1,TRBJ1-3,TGTGCCAGCAGCCCCACCGGGACAGCCGGAAACACCATATATTTT,CASSPTGTAGNTIYF
TRBV5-1,.,TRBD2,TRBJ2-7,TGCGCCAGCAGCTTGGGGGGGACTAGCGTGGGGAACGAGCAGTACTTC,CASSLGGTSVGNEQYF
TRBV28,.,TRBD1,TRBJ1-5,TGTGCCAGCAGCTCCGGGACAGGGTATCAGCCCCAGCATTTT,CASSSGTGYQPQHF
TRBV7-2,.,.,TRBJ2-7,TGTGCCAGCAGCCTGTTTGTGCCCTCCTACGAGCAGTACTTC,CASSLFVPSYEQYF
TRBV27,.,TRBD1,TRBJ1-2,TGTGCCAGCAGGTCGACAGGGTGGGGCTATGGCTACACCTTC,CASRSTGWGYGYTF
TRBV14,.,.,TRBJ2-5,TGTGCCAGCAGCCAACTTGCCCGGGGAGGATTAGAGACCCAGTACTTC,CASSQLARGGLETQYF
TRBV6-1,.,TRBD1,TRBJ1-2,TGTGCCAGCAGTGAGGACAGGGGGATCACCTTC,CASSEDRGITF
TRBV24-1,.,.,TRBJ2-7,TGTGCCACCAGTGATCCCACGAGACAGGGAGGCGGCTACGAGCAGTACTTC,CATSDPTRQGGGYEQYF
TRBV28,.,.,TRBJ1-2,TGTGCCAGCAGTTCCTCCGCCCAGGGTAACTATGGCTACACCTTC,CASSSSAQGNYGYTF
TRBV4-1,.,TRBD1,TRBJ1-2,TGCGCCAGCAGCGATAGACCGGGACAGGGCAATGGCTACACCTTC,CASSDRPGQGNGYTF
TRBV13,.,.,TRBJ1-1,TGTGCCAGCGTCGGGAACACTGAAGCTTTCTTT,CASVGNTEAFF
TRBV27,once,.,TRBJ1-5,TGTGCCAGCAGTCCCCGGTCCGGGAGCAATCAGCCCCAGCATTTT,CASSPRSGSNQPQHF
TRBV28,.,.,TRBJ1-2,TGTGCCAGCAGTCATAACCCCCCGGGAGCCTATGGCTACACCTTC,CASSHNPPGAYGYTF
TRBV6-5,.,.,TRBJ2-5,TGTGCCAGCAGGAGGACGGGCCGGCTAGAGACCCAGTACTTC,CASRRTGRLETQYF
TRBV7-2,.,TRBD1,TRBJ1-2,TGTGCCAGCAGCTTGGGGATAGACAGGGCGGACGGCTACACCTTC,CASSLGIDRADGYTF
TRBV7-2,.,.,TRBJ2-7,TGTGCCAGCAGCTTAGCCAGGGGCGCCTACGAGCAGTACTTC,CASSLARGAYEQYF
TRBV7-9,.,.,TRBJ2-1,TGTGCCAGCATCCTTCAAGGGGGAATTAATAATGAGCAGTTCTTC,CASILQGGINNEQFF
TRBV27,.,TRBD2,TRBJ2-7,TGTGCCAGCAAGGCCCTAGCGGGAGGGTACGAGCAGTACTTC,CASKALAGGYEQYF
TRBV19,.,TRBD1,TRBJ1-2,TGTGCCACCCTCGGGACAGGGGCTATTGGCTACACCTTC,CATLGTGAIGYTF
TRBV7-9,few,TRBD1,TRBJ2-3,TGTGCCAGCAGCTGGACAGGGGGGATCCCAGATACGCAGTATTTT,CASSWTGGIPDTQYF
TRBV12-5,.,.,TRBJ1-5,TGTGCTAGTGGTCCACACTCGACCCGGGAGGATCAGCCCCAGCATTTT,CASGPHSTREDQPQHF
TRBV25-1,.,TRBD2,TRBJ2-7,TGTGCCAGCAGTGAAGGACTAGCGGGCGCCTACGAGCAGTACTTC,CASSEGLAGAYEQYF
TRBV19,.,TRBD2,TRBJ2-1,TGTGCCACCCGAGCGGGAGCTGGGGGCAATGAGCAGTTCTTC,CATRAGAGGNEQFF
TRBV27,.,.,TRBJ1-3,TGTGCCAGCAGTTCCTTGGACACGAGCTCTGGAAACACCATATATTTT,CASSSLDTSSGNTIYF
TRBV7-8,.,TRBD1,TRBJ1-3,TGTGCCAGCAGCTTAGATAGGACAGGGGTCGGAAACACCATATATTTT,CASSLDRTGVGNTIYF
TRBV11-2,.,TRBD1,TRBJ1-2,TGTGCCAGCAGCTCAATTACCCGGGACAGCTCTAACTATGGCTACACCTTC,CASSSITRDSSNYGYTF
TRBV7-2,.,.,TRBJ1-1,TGTGCCAGCAGCTCACAGGGAAACACTGAAGCTTTCTTT,CASSSQGNTEAFF
TRBV2,.,.,TRBJ1-6,TGTGCCACCCAACCCTGGGGCGGAAATTCACCCCTCCACTTT,CATQPWGGNSPLHF
TRBV19,.,.,TRBJ1-5,TGTGCCAGTAGTAAGCAGCAGCTAAATCAGCCCCAGCATTTT,CASSKQQLNQPQHF
TRBV20-1,.,.,TRBJ2-7,TGCAGTGTCGTCGAGTTGAACGAGCAGTACTTC,CSVVELNEQYF
TRBV5-6,.,.,TRBJ1-6,TGTGCCAGCAGCTTAAGGGACACAGGTTCACCCCTCCACTTT,CASSLRDTGSPLHF
TRBV12-3/TRBV12-4,.,.,TRBJ1-5,TGTGCCAGCAGCCCCAGGGGACGTCAGCCCCAGCATTTT,CASSPRGRQPQHF
TRBV4-2,once,.,TRBJ2-1,TGTGCCAGCAGCCAGACCGGGGGGCGTTACAATGAGCAGTTCTTC,CASSQTGGRYNEQFF
TRBV6-5,.,.,TRBJ1-3,TGTGCCAGCAGTCTCACAGGCGAAGGAAACACCATATATTTT,CASSLTGEGNTIYF
TRBV6-2/TRBV6-3,.,.,TRBJ2-3,TGTGCCAGCAGTTACGGCAGGGACAACACAGATACGCAGTATTTT,CASSYGRDNTDTQYF
TRBV19,.,.,TRBJ1-4,TGTGCCAGTTCCTGGGATGCAACTAATGAAAAACTGTTTTTT,CASSWDATNEKLFF
TRBV6-5,.,.,TRBJ1-4,TGTGCCAGCAGGACCTCGGGGACTAATGAAAAACTGTTTTTT,CASRTSGTNEKLFF